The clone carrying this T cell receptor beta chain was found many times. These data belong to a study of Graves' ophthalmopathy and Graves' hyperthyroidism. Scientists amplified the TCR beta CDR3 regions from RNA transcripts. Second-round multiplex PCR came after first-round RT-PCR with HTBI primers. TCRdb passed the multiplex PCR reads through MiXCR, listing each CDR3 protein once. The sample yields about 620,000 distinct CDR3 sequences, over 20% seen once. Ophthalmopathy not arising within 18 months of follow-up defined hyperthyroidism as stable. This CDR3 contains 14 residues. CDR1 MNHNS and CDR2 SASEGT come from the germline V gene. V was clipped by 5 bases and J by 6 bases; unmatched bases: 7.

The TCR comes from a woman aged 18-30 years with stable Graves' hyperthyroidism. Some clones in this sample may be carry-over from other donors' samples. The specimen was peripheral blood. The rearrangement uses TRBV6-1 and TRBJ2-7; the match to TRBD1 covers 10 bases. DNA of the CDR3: TGTGCCAGCAGTCGGGACAGGGGTTTGGGCGAGCAGTACTTC. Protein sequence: CASSRDRGLGEQYF.